These T cell receptor beta chains were read from a single sample in a study of T cells in Graves' hyperthyroidism and ophthalmopathy. TCRdb analysed the multiplex PCR reads with MiXCR anew, one entry per CDR3 protein. This sample has fewer than 900,000 distinct CDR3 sequences, with approximately 16% found just once. The sequenced material came from blood. Source of these receptors: a man younger than 35 with Graves' hyperthyroidism. CDR3s include the opening cysteine and the closing phenylalanine or tryptophan. D genes are given only for firm matches. Size values are once, few and many counts, or a class for expanded clones, and some rows have none.

D,size,V,J,CDR3,DNA
-,-,TRBV19,TRBJ1-5,CASSIRQYNQPQHF,TGTGCCAGTAGTATTAGACAGTACAATCAGCCCCAGCATTTT
TRBD2,many,TRBV7-3,TRBJ2-1,CASSPSGLNEQFF,TGTGCCAGCAGCCCTAGCGGACTCAATGAGCAGTTCTTC
-,few,TRBV29-1,TRBJ2-1,CSVMGRFGNEQFF,TGCAGCGTTATGGGACGGTTCGGCAATGAGCAGTTCTTC
TRBD2,many,TRBV7-8,TRBJ2-3,CASSLPPGLATDTQYF,TGTGCCAGCAGCTTACCCCCGGGACTAGCAACAGATACGCAGTATTTT
TRBD2,few,TRBV7-3,TRBJ2-3,CASSPLLAGGLDTQYF,TGTGCCAGCAGTCCCTTACTAGCGGGTGGGCTCGATACGCAGTATTTT
TRBD2,many,TRBV7-8,TRBJ2-1,CASSLGGRTYNEQFF,TGTGCCAGCAGTTTGGGCGGGAGAACCTACAATGAGCAGTTCTTC
-,many,TRBV2,TRBJ1-1,CASTKGGNTEAFF,TGTGCCAGCACTAAAGGGGGGAACACTGAAGCTTTCTTT
-,-,TRBV4-3,TRBJ2-2,CASSYYYRGGRNTGELFF,TGCGCCAGCAGCTATTATTACAGGGGAGGAAGGAACACCGGGGAGCTGTTTTTT
-,few,TRBV20-1,TRBJ2-3,CSALTPSRGMADTQYF,TGCAGTGCTTTAACCCCATCCCGCGGAATGGCAGATACGCAGTATTTT
-,-,TRBV6-1,TRBJ2-5,CASKGGQETQYF,TGTGCCAGCAAAGGGGGCCAAGAGACCCAGTACTTC
TRBD1,-,TRBV29-1,TRBJ1-2,CSVGWGGTGEDGYTF,TGCAGCGTTGGATGGGGGGGAACAGGGGAGGATGGCTACACCTTC
TRBD1,-,TRBV20-1,TRBJ1-5,CSARTGANQPQHF,TGCAGTGCTAGGACAGGGGCTAATCAGCCCCAGCATTTT
-,-,TRBV14,TRBJ2-7,CASSQAFKDEQYF,TGTGCCAGCAGCCAAGCCTTCAAAGACGAGCAGTACTTC
-,few,TRBV28,TRBJ1-1,CASSLMGEAFF,TGTGCCAGCAGTTTAATGGGGGAAGCTTTCTTT
TRBD1,-,TRBV11-2,TRBJ2-2,CASVRDRGYTGELFF,TGTGCCAGCGTCCGAGACAGGGGCTACACCGGGGAGCTGTTTTTT
-,-,TRBV2,TRBJ2-5,CASQGSRETQYF,TGTGCCAGCCAGGGCTCAAGAGAGACCCAGTACTTC
TRBD1,many,TRBV29-1,TRBJ1-1,CSADRDRVRGTEAFF,TGCAGCGCTGACCGGGACAGGGTACGGGGCACTGAAGCTTTCTTT
TRBD2,-,TRBV5-1,TRBJ2-5,CASSYSGRSSETQYF,TGCGCCAGCAGCTATAGCGGGAGGAGTTCGGAGACCCAGTACTTC
-,-,TRBV6-1,TRBJ2-5,CASTHQGETQYF,TGTGCCAGCACCCACCAGGGAGAGACCCAGTACTTC
TRBD1,many,TRBV3-1,TRBJ2-7,CASSPWTGGKGEQYF,TGTGCCAGCAGCCCCTGGACAGGGGGAAAGGGCGAGCAGTACTTC
-,many,TRBV12-5,TRBJ1-1,CASDNLNTEAFF,TGTGCTAGCGACAACCTGAACACTGAAGCTTTCTTT
TRBD2,many,TRBV18,TRBJ2-1,CASSAEAGGPYNEQFF,TGTGCCAGCTCAGCCGAAGCGGGAGGGCCTTACAATGAGCAGTTCTTC
-,-,TRBV7-8,TRBJ1-5,CASAPEQPLGNQPQHF,TGTGCCAGCGCCCCTGAGCAGCCACTTGGCAATCAGCCCCAGCATTTT
-,few,TRBV7-9,TRBJ2-7,CASSLAETTYEQYF,TGTGCCAGCAGCTTAGCGGAGACAACCTACGAGCAGTACTTC
TRBD1,few,TRBV5-4,TRBJ2-7,CASSGTGGEQYF,TGTGCCAGCTCCGGGACAGGGGGTGAGCAGTACTTC
TRBD2,-,TRBV2,TRBJ2-2,CASSGLAGPWGELFF,TGTGCCAGCAGTGGACTAGCGGGCCCTTGGGGGGAGCTGTTTTTT
-,many,TRBV6-5,TRBJ2-7,CASSYQGSGYEQYF,TGTGCCAGCAGTTACCAGGGTTCAGGCTACGAGCAGTACTTC
TRBD2,-,TRBV19,TRBJ2-7,CASGQRTSGSRYEQYF,TGTGCCAGTGGACAGAGGACTAGCGGGAGTCGGTACGAGCAGTACTTC
-,few,TRBV20-1,TRBJ2-3,CSARAGSSTDTQYF,TGCAGTGCTAGGGCAGGTTCTAGCACAGATACGCAGTATTTT
-,few,TRBV19,TRBJ2-7,CASSIRQDYSYEQYF,TGTGCCAGTAGTATCCGGCAGGATTACTCCTACGAGCAGTACTTC
TRBD2,-,TRBV20-1,TRBJ2-3,CSVRTSGMTDTQYF,TGCAGTGTCCGGACTAGCGGGATGACAGATACGCAGTATTTT
-,many,TRBV11-3,TRBJ2-7,CASSPQGGVRNEQYF,TGTGCCAGCAGCCCCCAGGGCGGGGTAAGAAACGAGCAGTACTTC